This TCR beta chain was captured in a study of shared clonotypes between healthy human individuals. This clone was detected once. CD45RO-negative, CCR7-positively selected cells formed the naive CD8 fraction, excluding terminally differentiated effector memory CD45RA+ cells. Method: immunoSEQ multiplex PCR; TCRdb's copy keeps in-frame clones and lacks some. Here the sample spans nearly 2 million clones, just under 95% being singletons. The receptor comes from a man between 18 and 35 years old in good health. The sequenced sample consisted of naive CD8+ T cells sorted from blood.

DNA for the CDR3: TGTGCCAGCAGCAGACGGGACCCAGCCTACAATGAGCAGTTCTTC. Translating it yields CASSRRDPAYNEQFF. V and J are TRBV11-2 and TRBJ2-1; the D gene could be TRBD1 or TRBD2 (5 bases each). V was clipped by 5 bases and J by 2 bases, with 13 bases between them. Germline V CDR1 and CDR2: SGHAT, FQNNGV. The CDR3 runs 15 residues.